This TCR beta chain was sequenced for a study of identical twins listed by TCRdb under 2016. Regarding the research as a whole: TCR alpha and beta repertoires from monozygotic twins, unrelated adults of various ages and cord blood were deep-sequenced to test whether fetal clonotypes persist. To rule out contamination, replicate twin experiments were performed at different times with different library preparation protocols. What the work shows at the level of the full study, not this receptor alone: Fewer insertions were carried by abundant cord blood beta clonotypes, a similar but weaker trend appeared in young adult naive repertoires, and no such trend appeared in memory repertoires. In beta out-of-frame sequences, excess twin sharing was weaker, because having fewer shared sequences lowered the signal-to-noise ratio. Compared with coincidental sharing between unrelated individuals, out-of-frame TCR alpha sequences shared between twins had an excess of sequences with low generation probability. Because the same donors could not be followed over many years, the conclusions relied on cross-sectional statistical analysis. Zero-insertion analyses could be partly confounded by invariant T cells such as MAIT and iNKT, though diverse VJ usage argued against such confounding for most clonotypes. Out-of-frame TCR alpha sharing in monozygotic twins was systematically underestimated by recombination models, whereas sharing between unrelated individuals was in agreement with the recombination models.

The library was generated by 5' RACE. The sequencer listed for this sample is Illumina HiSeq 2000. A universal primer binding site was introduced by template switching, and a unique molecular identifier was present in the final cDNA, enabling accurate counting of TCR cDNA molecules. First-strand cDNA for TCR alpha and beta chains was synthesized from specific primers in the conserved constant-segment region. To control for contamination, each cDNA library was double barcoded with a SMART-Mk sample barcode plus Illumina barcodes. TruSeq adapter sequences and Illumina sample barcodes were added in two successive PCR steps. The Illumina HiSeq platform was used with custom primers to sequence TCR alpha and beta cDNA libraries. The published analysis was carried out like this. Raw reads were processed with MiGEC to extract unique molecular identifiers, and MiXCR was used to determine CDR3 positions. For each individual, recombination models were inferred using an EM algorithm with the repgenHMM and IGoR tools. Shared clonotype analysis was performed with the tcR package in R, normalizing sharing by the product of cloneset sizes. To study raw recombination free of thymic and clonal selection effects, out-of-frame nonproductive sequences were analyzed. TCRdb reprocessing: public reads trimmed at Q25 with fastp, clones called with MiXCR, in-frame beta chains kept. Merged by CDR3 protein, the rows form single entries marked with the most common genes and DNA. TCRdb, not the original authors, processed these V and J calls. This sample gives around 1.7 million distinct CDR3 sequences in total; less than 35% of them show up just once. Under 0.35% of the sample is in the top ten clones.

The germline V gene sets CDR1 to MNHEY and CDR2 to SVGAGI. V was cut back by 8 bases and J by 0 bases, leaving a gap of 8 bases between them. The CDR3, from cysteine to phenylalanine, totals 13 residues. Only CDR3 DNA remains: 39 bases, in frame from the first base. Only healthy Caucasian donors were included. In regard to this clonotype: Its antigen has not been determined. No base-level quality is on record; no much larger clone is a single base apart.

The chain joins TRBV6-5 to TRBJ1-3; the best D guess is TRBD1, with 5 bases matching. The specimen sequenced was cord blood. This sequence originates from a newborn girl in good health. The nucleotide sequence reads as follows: TGTGCCAGCCGGAGGGGCTCTGGAAACACCATATATTTT. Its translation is CASRRGSGNTIYF.